This TCR beta chain was documented in a study of cytomegalovirus exposure and HLA in healthy donors. The study's findings and limits: V- and J-gene trimming in TCR beta was tied to a missense DCLRE1C variant by an analysis performed later. When the data were analyzed later, several of the most significant clusters appeared to be linked to common viral pathogens.

Germline values: CDR1 SGHKS, CDR2 YYEKEE (reference sequence). Trimming took off 4 bases at V and 4 bases at J, with 9 bases between the two ends. The CDR3 extends over 13 amino acids. Both 60 Vbeta primers and 13 Jbeta primers went into the PCR. The protocol was immunoSEQ multiplex PCR, while the TCRdb copy is restricted to in-frame clones and leaves out a portion. This repertoire shows 120,000 to 150,000 clones, 55% to 80% found once; its top ten account for roughly 1.3%. Turning to this clone: Its antigen is not known.

This TCR was sampled from a middle-aged woman in good health and CMV-seronegative. The chain employs TRBV5-5 and TRBJ1-5; the D is unclear. Sequencing used PBMCs. DNA for the CDR3: TGTGCCAGCAGCGGCCACACGAATCAGCCCCAGCATTTT. Encoded protein: CASSGHTNQPQHF.